This TCR beta chain comes out of a study of OX40 agonist ivuxolimab in advanced cancers. Study conclusions and caveats: At 0.1 to 3.0 mg/kg, CD4+ and CD8+ blood T cells expanded clonally by week 6.

TCRdb keeps only in-frame clones here, not all; method: immunoSEQ multiplex PCR. Of 66,000 or so clones in the sample, about 85% were seen once. On this clone: Its antigen is as yet unknown.

This CDR3 is 17 amino acids long. Germline CDR1 reads MNHNS; CDR2 reads SASEGT. The V segment lost 4 bases and the J segment 1 base; nucleotides outside the gene matches: 6. Source: CD4+ or CD8+ T cells sorted from blood, taken in a trial of the OX40 agonist ivuxolimab. The V call is TRBV6-1, the J call TRBJ1-5, with TRBD1 identical over 11 bases. This TCR was sampled from an adult with an advanced solid tumor such as melanoma, head and neck, liver or kidney cancer. The chain's CDR3 is CASSVGTGGWSNQPQHF. Here the CDR3 DNA reads TGTGCCAGCAGTGTAGGGACAGGGGGGTGGAGCAATCAGCCCCAGCATTTT.